This T cell receptor beta chain was found in a study of blood T cell repertoires in COVID-19. TCRdb keeps only in-frame clones here, not all; method: immunoSEQ multiplex PCR. Of hundreds of thousands of clones detected, around 89% appear once; the ten largest clones hold roughly 10%. Researchers sorted participants into cohorts using their self-reported clinical history. Recovery meant two consecutive negative NP/OP PCR tests, professional clearance, or resolved symptoms. The CDR3 is 16 amino acids. Germline CDR1 and CDR2: MDHEN and SYDVKM. Trimming stripped 7 bases from V and 2 bases from J, with 19 bases between.

The genes are TRBV28 and TRBJ2-3, with D perhaps TRBD2 (6 bases). Sequenced sample: PBMCs or T cells enriched from blood (not recorded which). The TCR was taken from a man in his forties who had recovered from COVID-19. CDR3 in DNA: TGTGCCAGCACCCACCTTAGGGCTAGCGTCACAGATACGCAGTATTTT. It specifies CASTHLRASVTDTQYF.